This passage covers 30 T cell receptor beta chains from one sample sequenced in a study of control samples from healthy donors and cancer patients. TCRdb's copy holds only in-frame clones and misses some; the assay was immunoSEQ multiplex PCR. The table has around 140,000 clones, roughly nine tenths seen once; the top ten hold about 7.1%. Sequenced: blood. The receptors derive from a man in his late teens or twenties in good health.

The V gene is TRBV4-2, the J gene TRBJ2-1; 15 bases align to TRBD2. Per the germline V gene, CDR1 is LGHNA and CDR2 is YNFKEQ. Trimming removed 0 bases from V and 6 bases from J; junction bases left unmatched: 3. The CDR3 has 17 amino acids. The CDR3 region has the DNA TGTGCCAGCAGCCAAGATGTGGGACTAGCGGGGGGCAATGAGCAGTTCTTC. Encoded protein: CASSQDVGLAGGNEQFF.

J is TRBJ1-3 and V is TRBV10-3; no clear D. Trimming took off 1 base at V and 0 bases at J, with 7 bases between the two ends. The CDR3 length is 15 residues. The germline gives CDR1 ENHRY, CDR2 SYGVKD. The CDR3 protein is CAISEWSDSGNTIYF. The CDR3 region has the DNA TGTGCCATCAGTGAGTGGTCAGACTCTGGAAACACCATATATTTT.

The CDR3 sequence: CASSSWDGPDTQYF. CDR3 coding DNA: TGTGCCAGCAGCTCCTGGGACGGGCCAGATACGCAGTATTTT. The chain couples TRBV5-6 to TRBJ2-3; tentatively, D is TRBD1 or TRBD2 (5 bases each). Trimming removed 3 bases at V and 4 bases at J, with 12 bases between. The length of the CDR3 is 14 residues. The V gene's germline CDR1 is SGHDT and CDR2 YYEEEE.

Here the CDR3 reads CASSQGTGNTIYF. The CDR3 region has the DNA TGTGCCAGTAGCCAGGGGACCGGAAACACCATATATTTT. The chain is built from TRBV19 and TRBJ1-3; perhaps TRBD1 as D (6 bases). There are 13 residues in the CDR3. The germline V gene encodes CDR1 LNHDA and CDR2 SQIVND (reference sequence). Trimming removed 6 bases from V and 4 bases from J, with 10 bases in between.

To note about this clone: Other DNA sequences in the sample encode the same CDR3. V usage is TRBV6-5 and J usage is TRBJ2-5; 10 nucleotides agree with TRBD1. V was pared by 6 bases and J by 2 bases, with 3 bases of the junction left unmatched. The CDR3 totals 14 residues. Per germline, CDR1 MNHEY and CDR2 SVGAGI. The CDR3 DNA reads TGTGCCAGCAGCCGGGACAGGGGACAAGAGACCCAGTACTTC. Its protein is CASSRDRGQETQYF.

The CDR3 loop is CASSLTPIGTDTQYF. The CDR3 DNA reads TGTGCCAGCAGCTTGACCCCAATTGGCACAGATACGCAGTATTTT. This chain connects TRBV7-6 to TRBJ2-3; no definite D call. This CDR3 comprises 15 residues. Germline values: CDR1 SGHVS, CDR2 FNYEAQ. Trimming stripped 3 bases from V and 1 base from J, with 11 bases between.

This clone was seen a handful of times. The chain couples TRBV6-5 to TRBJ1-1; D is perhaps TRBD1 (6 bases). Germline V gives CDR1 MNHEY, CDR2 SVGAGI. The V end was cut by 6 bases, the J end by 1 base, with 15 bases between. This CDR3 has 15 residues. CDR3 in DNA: TGTGCCAGCAGAGTGAGGGAGGGACAGAACACTGAAGCTTTCTTT. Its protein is CASRVREGQNTEAFF.

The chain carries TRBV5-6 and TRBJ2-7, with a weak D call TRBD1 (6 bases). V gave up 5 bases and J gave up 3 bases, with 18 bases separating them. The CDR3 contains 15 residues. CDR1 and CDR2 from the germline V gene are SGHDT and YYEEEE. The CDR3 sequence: CASSLFRDTGYEQYF. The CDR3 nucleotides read TGTGCCAGCAGTTTATTCCGGGACACAGGCTACGAGCAGTACTTC.

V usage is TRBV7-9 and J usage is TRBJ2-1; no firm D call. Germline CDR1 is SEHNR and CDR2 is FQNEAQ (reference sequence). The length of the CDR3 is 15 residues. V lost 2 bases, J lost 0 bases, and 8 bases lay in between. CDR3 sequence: CASSLMYPSYNEQFF. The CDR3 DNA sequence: TGTGCCAGCAGCTTAATGTACCCCTCCTACAATGAGCAGTTCTTC.

CDR3 protein: CASSPRGFYNEQFF. CDR3 sequence (DNA): TGTGCCAGCAGCCCGAGGGGGTTTTACAATGAGCAGTTCTTC. J is TRBJ2-1 and V is TRBV5-4; D possibly corresponds to TRBD1 (6 bases). The CDR3 totals 14 residues. Deletions cut 4 bases from V and 4 bases from J, with 12 bases between. Germline loops: CDR1 SGHNT, CDR2 YYREEE (reference sequence).

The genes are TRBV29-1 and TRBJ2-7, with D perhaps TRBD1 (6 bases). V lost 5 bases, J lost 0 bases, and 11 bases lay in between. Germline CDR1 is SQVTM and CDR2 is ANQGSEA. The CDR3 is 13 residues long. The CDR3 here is CSVLTGSSYEQYF. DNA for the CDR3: TGCAGCGTTCTCACAGGGAGCTCCTACGAGCAGTACTTC.

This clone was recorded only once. The CDR3 here is CAWSVWGTYSPLHF. CDR3 coding DNA: TGTGCCTGGAGTGTATGGGGGACCTATTCACCCCTCCACTTT. The rearrangement joins TRBV30 to TRBJ1-6; D perhaps matches TRBD1 (5 bases). CDR1 GTSNPN and CDR2 SVGIG come from the germline V gene (reference sequence). Trimming cost V 0 bases and J 8 bases, with 11 bases left between them. This CDR3 is built from 14 residues.

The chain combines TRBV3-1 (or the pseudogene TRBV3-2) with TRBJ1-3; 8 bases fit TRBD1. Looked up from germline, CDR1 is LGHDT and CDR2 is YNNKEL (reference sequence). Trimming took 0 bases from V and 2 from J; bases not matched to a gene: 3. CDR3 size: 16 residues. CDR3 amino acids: CASSQETGETGNTIYF. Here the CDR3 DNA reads TGTGCCAGCAGCCAAGAGACAGGGGAGACTGGAAACACCATATATTTT.

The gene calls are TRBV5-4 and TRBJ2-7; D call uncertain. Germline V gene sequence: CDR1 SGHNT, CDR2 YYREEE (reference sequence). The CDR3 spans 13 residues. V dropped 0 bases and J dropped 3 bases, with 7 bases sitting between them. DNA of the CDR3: TGTGCCAGCAGCTTGGCCGACGGCTACGAGCAGTACTTC. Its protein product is CASSLADGYEQYF. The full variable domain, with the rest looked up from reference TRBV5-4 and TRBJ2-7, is ETGVTQSPTHLIKTRGQQVTLRCSSQSGHNTVSWYQQALGQGPQFIFQYYREEENGRGNFPPRFSGLQFPNYSSELNVNALELDDSALYLCASSLADGYEQYFGPGTRLTVT.

The CDR3 is CASSSTGWGNNEKLFF. DNA of the CDR3: TGTGCCAGCAGCTCCACTGGTTGGGGAAATAATGAAAAACTGTTTTTT. The V and J genes are TRBV28 and TRBJ1-4; the D is unclear. Germline values: CDR1 MDHEN, CDR2 SYDVKM. V shed 6 bases and J shed 4 bases, with 18 bases lying between them. The CDR3 has 16 residues. The full variable domain, its missing parts supplied by reference TRBV28 and TRBJ1-4, is DVKVTQSSRYLVKRTGEKVFLECVQDMDHENMFWYRQDPGLGLRLIYFSYDVKMKEKGDIPEGYSVSREKKERFSLILESASTNQTSMYLCASSSTGWGNNEKLFFGSGTQLSVL.

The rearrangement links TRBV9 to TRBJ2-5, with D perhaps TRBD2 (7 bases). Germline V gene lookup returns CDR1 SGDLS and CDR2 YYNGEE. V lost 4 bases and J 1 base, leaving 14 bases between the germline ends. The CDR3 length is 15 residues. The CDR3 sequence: CASSTGGALQETQYF. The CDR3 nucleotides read TGTGCCAGCAGCACTGGGGGGGCACTCCAAGAGACCCAGTACTTC.

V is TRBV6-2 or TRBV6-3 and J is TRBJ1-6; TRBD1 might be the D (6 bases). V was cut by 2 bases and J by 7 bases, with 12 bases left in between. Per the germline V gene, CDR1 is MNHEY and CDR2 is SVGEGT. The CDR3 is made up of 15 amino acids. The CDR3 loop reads CASSYPRGANSPLHF. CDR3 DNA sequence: TGTGCCAGCAGTTACCCGCGGGGGGCCAATTCACCCCTCCACTTT.

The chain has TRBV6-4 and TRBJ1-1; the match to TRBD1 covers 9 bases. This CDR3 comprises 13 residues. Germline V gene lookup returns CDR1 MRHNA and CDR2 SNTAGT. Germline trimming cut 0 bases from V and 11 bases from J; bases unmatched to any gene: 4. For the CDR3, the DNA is TGTGCCAGCAGTGACTCGGACAGGGGCATCGCTTTCTTT. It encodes CASSDSDRGIAFF.

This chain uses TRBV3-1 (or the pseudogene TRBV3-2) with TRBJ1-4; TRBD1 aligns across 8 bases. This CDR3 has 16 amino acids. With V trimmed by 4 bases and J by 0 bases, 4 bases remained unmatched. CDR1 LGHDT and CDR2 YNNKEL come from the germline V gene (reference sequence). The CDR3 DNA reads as TGTGCCAGCAGCCGGGACAGGCCCGCAACTAATGAAAAACTGTTTTTT. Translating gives CASSRDRPATNEKLFF.

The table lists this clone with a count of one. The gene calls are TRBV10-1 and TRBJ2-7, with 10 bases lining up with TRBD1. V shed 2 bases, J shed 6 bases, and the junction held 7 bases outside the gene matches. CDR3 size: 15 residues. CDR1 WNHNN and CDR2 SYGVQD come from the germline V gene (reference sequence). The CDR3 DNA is TGCGCCAGCAGTGAGAGGGGGACAGGGGTCGGCGAGCAGTACTTC. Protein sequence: CASSERGTGVGEQYF.

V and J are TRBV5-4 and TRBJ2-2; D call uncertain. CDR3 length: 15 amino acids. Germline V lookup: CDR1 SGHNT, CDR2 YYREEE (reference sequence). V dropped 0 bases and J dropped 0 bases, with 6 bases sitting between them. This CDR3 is CASSLEVANTGELFF. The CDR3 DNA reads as TGTGCCAGCAGCTTGGAGGTAGCGAACACCGGGGAGCTGTTTTTT. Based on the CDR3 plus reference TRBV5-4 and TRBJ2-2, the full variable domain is ETGVTQSPTHLIKTRGQQVTLRCSSQSGHNTVSWYQQALGQGPQFIFQYYREEENGRGNFPPRFSGLQFPNYSSELNVNALELDDSALYLCASSLEVANTGELFFGEGSRLTVL.

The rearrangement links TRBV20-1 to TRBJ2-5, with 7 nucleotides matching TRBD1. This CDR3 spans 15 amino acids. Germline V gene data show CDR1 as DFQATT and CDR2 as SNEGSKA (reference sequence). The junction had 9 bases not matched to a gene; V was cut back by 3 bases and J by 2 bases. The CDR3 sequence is CSASPTGAQQETQYF. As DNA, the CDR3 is TGCAGTGCTAGTCCAACAGGGGCGCAACAAGAGACCCAGTACTTC.

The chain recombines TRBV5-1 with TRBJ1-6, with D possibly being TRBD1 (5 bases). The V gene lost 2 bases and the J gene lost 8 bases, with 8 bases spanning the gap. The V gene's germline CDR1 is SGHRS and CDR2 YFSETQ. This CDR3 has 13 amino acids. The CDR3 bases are TGCGCCAGCAGCTTCCCGGGGGATTCACCCCTCCACTTT. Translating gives CASSFPGDSPLHF.

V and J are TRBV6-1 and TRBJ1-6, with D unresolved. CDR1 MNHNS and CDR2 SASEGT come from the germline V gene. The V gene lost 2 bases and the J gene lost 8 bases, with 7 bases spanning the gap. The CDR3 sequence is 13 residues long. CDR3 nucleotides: TGTGCCAGCAGTGAAATGAGGGATTCACCCCTCCACTTT. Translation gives CASSEMRDSPLHF.

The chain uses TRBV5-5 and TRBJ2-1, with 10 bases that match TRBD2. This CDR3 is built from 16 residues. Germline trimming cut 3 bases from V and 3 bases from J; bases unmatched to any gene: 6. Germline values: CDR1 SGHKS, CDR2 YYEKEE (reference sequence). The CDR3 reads CASSSGTSVNYNEQFF. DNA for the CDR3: TGTGCCAGCAGCTCCGGGACTAGCGTTAACTACAATGAGCAGTTCTTC.

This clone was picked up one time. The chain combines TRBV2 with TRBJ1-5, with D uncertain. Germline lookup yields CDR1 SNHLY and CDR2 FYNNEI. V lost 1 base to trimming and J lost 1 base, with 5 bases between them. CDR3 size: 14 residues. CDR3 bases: TGTGCCAGCAGTGAAGGACAAAGCAATCAGCCCCAGCATTTT. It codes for CASSEGQSNQPQHF.

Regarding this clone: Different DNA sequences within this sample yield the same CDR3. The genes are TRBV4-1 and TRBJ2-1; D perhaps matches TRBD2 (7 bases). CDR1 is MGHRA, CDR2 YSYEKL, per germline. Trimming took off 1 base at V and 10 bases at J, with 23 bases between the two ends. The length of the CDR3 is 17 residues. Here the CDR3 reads CASSQGGEWGGLLEQFF. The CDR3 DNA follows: TGCGCCAGCAGCCAAGGGGGGGAGTGGGGGGGGCTTCTGGAGCAGTTCTTC.

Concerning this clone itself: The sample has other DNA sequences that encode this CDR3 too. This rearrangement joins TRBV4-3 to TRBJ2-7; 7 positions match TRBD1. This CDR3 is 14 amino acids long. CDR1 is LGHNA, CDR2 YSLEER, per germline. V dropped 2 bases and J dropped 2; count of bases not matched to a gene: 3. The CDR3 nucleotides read TGCGCCAGCAGCCAAAGAACAGGGGCCTACGAGCAGTACTTC. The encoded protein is CASSQRTGAYEQYF.

CDR3 residues: CASSPWERTIYF. The CDR3 DNA reads TGTGCCAGCTCACCGTGGGAGCGGACCATATATTTT. The V and J genes are TRBV18 and TRBJ1-3; D is ambiguous. The V and J ends lost 3 bases and 10 bases respectively, with 10 bases between them. The length of the CDR3 is 12 residues. From germline, CDR1 is KGHSH and CDR2 LQKENI.

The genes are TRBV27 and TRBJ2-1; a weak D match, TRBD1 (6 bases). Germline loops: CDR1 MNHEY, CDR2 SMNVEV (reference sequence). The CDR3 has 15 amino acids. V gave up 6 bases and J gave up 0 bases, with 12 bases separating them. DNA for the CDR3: TGTGCCAGCAGCTACGACAGGAGCTCCTACAATGAGCAGTTCTTC. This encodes CASSYDRSSYNEQFF.